A selection of T cell receptor beta chains follows, all from one sample in a study of blood T cell repertoires in COVID-19. The repertoire was sequenced with immunoSEQ multiplex PCR; TCRdb's copy has only in-frame clones and lacks some. The sample yields about 70,000 clones, over 75% seen once. Sequencing used peripheral blood. The origin of the receptors is a man at least 80 years old with acute or convalescent COVID-19. Both conserved end residues are part of each CDR3. The order of the fields is J gene, clone size, D gene, V gene, CDR3 protein, CDR3 DNA. The D gene is left open where the match is weak. Only part of the rows carry a size: once, few, many, or a class if the clone is expanded.

TRBJ1-1,NA,NA,TRBV30,CAHRVAGGTEAFF,TGTGCCCACAGGGTGGCGGGAGGAACTGAAGCTTTCTTT
TRBJ2-7,few,NA,TRBV5-1,CASGDNTYEQYF,TGCGCCAGCGGCGACAATACCTACGAGCAGTACTTC
TRBJ1-5,NA,TRBD1,TRBV19,CASRRGTVGQPQHF,TGTGCCAGTAGGAGGGGGACAGTCGGTCAGCCCCAGCATTTT
TRBJ2-2,NA,TRBD2,TRBV6-6,CASTLTSDTGELFF,TGTGCCAGCACCCTGACTAGCGACACCGGGGAGCTGTTTTTT
TRBJ1-4,NA,NA,TRBV18,CASSPFGPATNEKLFF,TGTGCCAGCTCACCCTTCGGTCCTGCAACTAATGAAAAACTGTTTTTT
TRBJ1-5,NA,NA,TRBV19,CASSIDSGGSNQPQHF,TGTGCCAGTAGTATAGATAGCGGCGGAAGCAATCAGCCCCAGCATTTT
TRBJ1-4,NA,TRBD1,TRBV7-2,CASSTGQVFGEKLFF,TGTGCCAGCAGCACCGGACAGGTGTTCGGTGAAAAACTGTTTTTT
TRBJ2-7,NA,NA,TRBV24-1,CATSDLVVQYF,TGTGCCACCAGTGATTTAGTAGTGCAGTACTTC
TRBJ2-7,NA,TRBD1,TRBV5-6,CASSFLQGTYEQYF,TGTGCCAGCAGCTTTCTACAGGGGACATACGAGCAGTACTTC
TRBJ1-5,NA,TRBD1,TRBV19,CASTDRGNQPQHF,TGTGCCAGTACTGACAGGGGGAATCAGCCCCAGCATTTT
TRBJ1-2,NA,NA,TRBV3-1/TRBV3-2,CASSQDGPGAPGGYTF,TGTGCCAGCAGCCAAGATGGGCCAGGGGCCCCCGGAGGCTACACCTTC
TRBJ2-1,NA,TRBD1,TRBV24-1,CATSENRDSRQFF,TGTGCCACCAGTGAAAACCGGGACAGTCGGCAGTTCTTC
TRBJ1-2,medium-sized,NA,TRBV10-3,CAIAFGEAATGYTF,TGTGCCATCGCCTTCGGGGAGGCGGCTACAGGCTACACCTTC
TRBJ1-4,NA,TRBD1,TRBV27,CASSGRTGTAPGEKLFF,TGTGCCAGCAGCGGACGGACAGGGACAGCCCCAGGTGAAAAACTGTTTTTT
TRBJ2-2,few,NA,TRBV30,CAWSAANTGELFF,TGTGCCTGGAGTGCGGCGAACACCGGGGAGCTGTTTTTT
TRBJ2-1,NA,TRBD2,TRBV24-1,CATSSGRSSYNEQFF,TGTGCCACTAGTAGCGGGAGGAGCTCCTACAATGAGCAGTTCTTC
TRBJ2-1,once,TRBD2,TRBV11-2,CASSERGLRDEQFF,TGTGCCAGCAGCGAGCGGGGACTGCGGGATGAGCAGTTCTTC
TRBJ2-3,NA,NA,TRBV6-5,CAGAASTDTQYF,TGTGCCGGAGCAGCTAGCACAGATACGCAGTATTTT
TRBJ2-3,NA,NA,TRBV2,CASSDGGAKGNTQYF,TGTGCCAGCAGTGATGGGGGGGCTAAGGGGAATACGCAGTATTTT
TRBJ1-2,few,TRBD1,TRBV23-1,CASSPGRTGKFLGSGGYTF,TGCGCCAGCAGTCCAGGAAGGACAGGGAAATTTTTAGGTAGTGGTGGCTACACCTTC
TRBJ1-3,NA,NA,TRBV5-1,CASSPVTAGNTIYF,TGCGCCAGCAGCCCCGTGACAGCTGGAAACACCATATATTTT
TRBJ2-3,NA,TRBD2,TRBV12-5,CGAGASGTDTQYF,TGTGGGGCCGGGGCTAGCGGTACTGATACGCAGTATTTT
TRBJ1-2,NA,TRBD1,TRBV30,CAWETGTGGIAGYTF,TGTGCCTGGGAAACTGGGACAGGGGGCATCGCTGGCTACACCTTC
TRBJ1-2,once,NA,TRBV19,CASRRGDYGYTF,TGTGCCAGTAGAAGGGGCGACTATGGCTACACCTTC
TRBJ2-7,NA,NA,TRBV7-9,CASSLGQNYEQYF,TGTGCCAGCAGCTTAGGACAGAACTACGAGCAGTACTTC
TRBJ1-1,NA,TRBD1,TRBV5-1,CASSLDRGRGEAFF,TGCGCCAGCAGCTTGGACAGGGGGCGCGGTGAAGCTTTCTTT
TRBJ2-1,NA,NA,TRBV19,CASSSIAAPPFYNEQFF,TGTGCCAGTAGCTCTATAGCGGCACCCCCTTTCTACAATGAGCAGTTCTTC
TRBJ2-1,NA,TRBD2,TRBV5-1,CASSIEALLAGTNEQFF,TGCGCCAGCAGCATTGAAGCTTTACTAGCGGGAACGAATGAGCAGTTCTTC
TRBJ2-2,NA,TRBD2,TRBV7-6,CASSFLAGANTGELFF,TGTGCCAGCAGCTTCCTAGCGGGCGCGAACACCGGGGAGCTGTTTTTT
TRBJ2-1,NA,NA,TRBV6-5,CASSYHRSPGNEQFF,TGTGCCAGCAGTTATCATCGGTCCCCGGGTAATGAGCAGTTCTTC
TRBJ2-7,few,NA,TRBV20-1,CSASRATLSSYEQYF,TGCAGTGCTAGTCGAGCGACTCTTTCCTCCTACGAGCAGTACTTC
TRBJ1-1,once,NA,TRBV6-1,CASSEARPSAGAFF,TGTGCCAGCAGTGAAGCACGCCCCAGCGCGGGGGCTTTCTTT
TRBJ1-2,NA,NA,TRBV7-9,CASSLSGPSYGYTF,TGTGCCAGCAGCTTATCAGGGCCTTCCTATGGCTACACCTTC
TRBJ1-4,once,NA,TRBV5-8,CASSLAKGVINEKLFF,TGTGCCAGCAGCTTGGCCAAGGGGGTCATTAATGAAAAACTGTTTTTT
TRBJ2-3,NA,NA,TRBV18,CASSPSTSTDTQYF,TGTGCCAGCTCCCCAAGTACTAGCACAGATACGCAGTATTTT
TRBJ1-2,NA,NA,TRBV12-5,CASRVNYGYTF,TGTGCTAGTAGAGTCAACTATGGCTACACCTTC
TRBJ2-1,NA,TRBD2,TRBV18,CASSYEREGRNEQFF,TGTGCCAGCTCATACGAGCGGGAGGGCCGCAATGAGCAGTTCTTC
TRBJ1-1,NA,NA,TRBV6-5,CASRRNTNTEAFF,TGTGCCAGCAGGAGAAATACTAACACTGAAGCTTTCTTT
TRBJ2-1,NA,TRBD2,TRBV13,CASSEILSGSFYNEQFF,TGTGCCAGCAGCGAAATCCTAAGCGGGAGTTTCTACAATGAGCAGTTCTTC
TRBJ2-3,NA,TRBD2,TRBV3-1/TRBV3-2,CASSPQREGGDTQYF,TGTGCCAGCAGCCCTCAGCGGGAGGGGGGGGATACGCAGTATTTT
TRBJ1-3,NA,NA,TRBV7-2,CASSLFGVGNTIYF,TGTGCCAGCAGCTTATTCGGGGTTGGAAACACCATATATTTT
TRBJ2-3,once,TRBD2,TRBV5-1,CASSATSGSGTDTQYF,TGCGCCAGCAGCGCGACTAGCGGTTCGGGCACAGATACGCAGTATTTT
TRBJ1-4,NA,NA,TRBV4-3,CASSWTPGVGEKLFF,TGCGCCAGCAGTTGGACTCCCGGCGTCGGTGAAAAACTGTTTTTT
TRBJ2-3,NA,TRBD2,TRBV2,CASSVAGLSTDTQYF,TGTGCCAGCAGTGTAGCGGGCCTTAGCACAGATACGCAGTATTTT
TRBJ1-1,NA,TRBD1,TRBV10-3,CAIARQGEAFF,TGTGCCATCGCCAGACAGGGAGAAGCTTTCTTT
TRBJ1-4,NA,NA,TRBV24-1,CATSDSREGNEKLFF,TGTGCCACCAGTGATTCCAGGGAAGGTAATGAAAAACTGTTTTTT
TRBJ2-7,NA,NA,TRBV5-1,CASSLAAGLRLSSNYEQYF,TGCGCCAGCAGCTTGGCCGCGGGGTTACGGCTCTCCTCTAACTACGAGCAGTACTTC
TRBJ2-2,NA,NA,TRBV24-1,CATSAAGAGELFF,TGTGCCACCAGTGCAGCAGGGGCCGGGGAGCTGTTTTTT
TRBJ1-1,NA,TRBD1,TRBV11-2,CASSSRQGRNTEAFF,TGTGCCAGCAGCTCGAGACAGGGACGGAACACTGAAGCTTTCTTT
TRBJ1-2,few,TRBD1,TRBV7-2,CASSRDRGDYGYTF,TGTGCCAGCAGCAGAGACAGGGGCGACTATGGCTACACCTTC
TRBJ1-1,NA,NA,TRBV10-3,CAISGVGGAEAFF,TGTGCCATCAGTGGCGTAGGGGGGGCTGAAGCTTTCTTT
TRBJ1-3,NA,NA,TRBV6-5,CASSQGFGGNTIYF,TGTGCCAGCAGCCAGGGATTTGGTGGAAACACCATATATTTT
TRBJ2-5,few,TRBD1,TRBV9,CASSGWSGTGRETQYF,TGTGCCAGCAGCGGATGGTCCGGGACAGGAAGAGAGACCCAGTACTTC
TRBJ2-1,NA,NA,TRBV9,CASSYHDRDGGDEQFF,TGTGCCAGCAGCTACCACGACAGGGACGGAGGGGATGAGCAGTTCTTC
TRBJ2-7,NA,TRBD1,TRBV11-3,CASSAGQAHEQYF,TGTGCCAGCAGCGCGGGACAGGCACACGAGCAGTACTTC
TRBJ2-5,NA,TRBD1,TRBV24-1,CATSGGGTGIETQYF,TGTGCCACCAGTGGGGGGGGGACAGGGATAGAGACCCAGTACTTC
TRBJ1-1,NA,NA,TRBV6-5,CASRMDRGTEAFF,TGTGCCAGCAGGATGGACCGGGGCACTGAAGCTTTCTTT
TRBJ2-7,NA,NA,TRBV7-2,CASSDQQGYEQYF,TGTGCCAGCAGCGACCAACAGGGATACGAGCAGTACTTC
TRBJ2-7,NA,TRBD1,TRBV5-8,CASSSSGAGTASYEQYF,TGTGCCAGCAGCTCGTCCGGGGCCGGGACAGCCTCCTACGAGCAGTACTTC
TRBJ2-7,NA,TRBD2,TRBV6-5,CASSYAGLAESYEQYF,TGTGCCAGCAGTTACGCCGGACTAGCGGAATCCTACGAGCAGTACTTC